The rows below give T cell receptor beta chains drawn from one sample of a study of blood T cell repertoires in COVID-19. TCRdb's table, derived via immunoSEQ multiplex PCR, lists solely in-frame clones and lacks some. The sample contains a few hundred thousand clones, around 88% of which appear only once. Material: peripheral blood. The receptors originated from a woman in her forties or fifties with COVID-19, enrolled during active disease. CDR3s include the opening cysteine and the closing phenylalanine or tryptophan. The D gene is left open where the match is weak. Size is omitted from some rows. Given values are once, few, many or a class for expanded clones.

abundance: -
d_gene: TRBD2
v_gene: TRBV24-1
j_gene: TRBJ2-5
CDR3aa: CATSDRGGSGETQYF
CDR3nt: TGTGCCACCAGTGATCGGGGGGGCTCCGGAGAGACCCAGTACTTC

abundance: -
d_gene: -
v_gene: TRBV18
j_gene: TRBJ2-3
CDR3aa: CASSPLNRGTDTQYF
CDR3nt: TGTGCCAGCTCACCCTTGAACAGGGGCACAGATACGCAGTATTTT

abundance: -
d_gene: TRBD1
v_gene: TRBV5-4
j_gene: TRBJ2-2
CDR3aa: CASSPTGGYTGELFF
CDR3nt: TGTGCCAGCAGCCCGACAGGGGGCTACACCGGGGAGCTGTTTTTT

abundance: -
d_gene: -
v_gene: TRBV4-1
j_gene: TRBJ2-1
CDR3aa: CASSQVGSRGEQFF
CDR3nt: TGCGCCAGCAGCCAAGTTGGCTCCAGGGGTGAGCAGTTCTTC

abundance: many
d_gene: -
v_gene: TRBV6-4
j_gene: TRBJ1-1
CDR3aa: CASSEQGSTEAFF
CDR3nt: TGTGCCAGCAGTGAGCAGGGAAGCACTGAAGCTTTCTTT

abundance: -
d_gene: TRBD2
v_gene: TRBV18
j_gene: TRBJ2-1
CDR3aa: CASSPLTSSLYNEQFF
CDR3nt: TGTGCCAGCTCGCCCCTGACTAGCTCACTCTACAATGAGCAGTTCTTC

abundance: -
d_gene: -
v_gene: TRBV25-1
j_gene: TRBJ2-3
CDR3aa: CASSEALVGADTQYF
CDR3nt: TGTGCCAGCAGTGAGGCCTTGGTCGGGGCAGATACGCAGTATTTT

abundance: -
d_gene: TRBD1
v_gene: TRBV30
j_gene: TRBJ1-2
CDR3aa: CAWKPRDRGLYGYTF
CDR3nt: TGTGCCTGGAAACCCCGGGACAGGGGGCTCTATGGCTACACCTTC

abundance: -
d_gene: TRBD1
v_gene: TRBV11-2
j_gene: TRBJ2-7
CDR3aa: CASSAETGGYEQYF
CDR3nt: TGTGCCAGCAGCGCCGAGACAGGGGGCTACGAGCAGTACTTC

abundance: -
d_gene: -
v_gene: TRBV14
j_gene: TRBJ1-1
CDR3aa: CASSLIGALNTEAFF
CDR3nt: TGTGCCAGCAGCCTTATAGGGGCCTTAAACACTGAAGCTTTCTTT

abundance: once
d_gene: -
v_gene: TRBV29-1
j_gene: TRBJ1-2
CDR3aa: CSGVGAYGYTF
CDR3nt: TGCAGCGGCGTAGGGGCCTATGGCTACACCTTC

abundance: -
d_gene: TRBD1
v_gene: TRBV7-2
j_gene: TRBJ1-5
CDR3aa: CASSLKGQSVGGNQPQHF
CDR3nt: TGTGCCAGCAGCTTGAAGGGACAGTCAGTAGGAGGGAATCAGCCCCAGCATTTT

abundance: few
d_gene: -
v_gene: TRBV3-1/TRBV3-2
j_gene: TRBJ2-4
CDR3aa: CASSQDRRGGQYF
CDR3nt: TGTGCCAGCAGCCAAGATCGGCGCGGGGGCCAGTACTTC

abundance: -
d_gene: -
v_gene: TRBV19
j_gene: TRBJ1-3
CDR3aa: CASSGYSGNTIYF
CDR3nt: TGTGCCAGTAGCGGGTACTCTGGAAACACCATATATTTT

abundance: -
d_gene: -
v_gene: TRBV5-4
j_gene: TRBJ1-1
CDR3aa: CASSLGETNTEAFF
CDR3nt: TGTGCCAGCAGCTTGGGGGAGACGAACACTGAAGCTTTCTTT

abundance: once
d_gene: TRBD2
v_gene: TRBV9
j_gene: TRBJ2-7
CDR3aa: CASSESGGGSYEQYF
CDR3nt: TGTGCCAGCAGCGAAAGCGGGGGGGGTTCCTACGAGCAGTACTTC

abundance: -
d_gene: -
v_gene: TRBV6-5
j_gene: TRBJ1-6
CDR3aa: CASRPGQGPSPLHF
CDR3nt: TGTGCCAGCAGACCGGGACAAGGGCCTTCACCCCTCCACTTT

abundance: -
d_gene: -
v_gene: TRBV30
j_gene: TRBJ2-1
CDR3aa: CAWSVGSGEQFF
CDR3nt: TGTGCCTGGAGTGTCGGGTCCGGTGAGCAGTTCTTC